The T cell receptor (beta chain) described here comes from a study of monozygotic twins with inflammatory bowel disease. Study outcomes and limitations: Varied immunosuppressive treatments among patients may have increased repertoire variability. Fewer clonotypes were shared with others by IBD patients than by healthy twins, especially with disease activity.

Using eight separate reactions per sample, the authors generated cDNA. TCRdb processed the 5' RACE reads again and assigns one entry to each CDR3 protein, with no DNA. The sample data list some 90,000 distinct CDR3 sequences. Details on this clonotype: Its antigen is unidentified.

Per germline, CDR1 SGDLS and CDR2 YYNGEE. CDR3 length: 16 residues. The sample consisted of blood. J is TRBJ1-4 and V is TRBV9. This clonotype was obtained from a human donor with ulcerative colitis or Crohn's disease, or a healthy co-twin of an affected twin (not recorded which). CDR3 protein: CASSVEDGGTNEKLFF.